This passage covers 24 T cell receptor beta chains from one sample sequenced in a study of T cell repertoires in cytomegalovirus infection. Their antigens are not known. TCRdb re-analysed the reads in MiXCR, keeping a single row per CDR3 protein. Of about half a million distinct CDR3 sequences listed, 30% to 40% are singletons. This specimen was cultured PBMCs, taken from culture after CMV antigen stimulation. Receptors originate from a human donor in good health (CMV status not recorded). Some clones in this sample may be carry-over from other donors' samples.

The rearrangement joins TRBV9 to TRBJ2-2, with D unresolved. Trimming took off 2 bases at V and 7 bases at J, with 9 bases between the two ends. The germline V gene encodes CDR1 SGDLS and CDR2 YYNGEE. The CDR3 runs 13 residues. The CDR3 sequence: CASSVVLGGELFF. CDR3 bases: TGTGCCAGCAGCGTTGTACTCGGCGGGGAGCTGTTTTTT.

There are a few counts of this clonotype. The chain employs TRBV7-2 and TRBJ2-7; D ambiguous. This CDR3 spans 15 amino acids. Per germline, CDR1 SGHTA and CDR2 FQGNSA. Trimming shortened V by 3 bases and J by 1 base, and 13 bases separated the two germline ends. The CDR3 nucleotides read TGTGCCAGCAGCTTTCTAGGAGTTCCTTCCTACGAGCAGTACTTC. It is translated as CASSFLGVPSYEQYF.

The V and J genes are TRBV29-1 and TRBJ2-7, with 9 bases lining up with TRBD2. J was trimmed by 0 bases and V by 2 bases; bases with no gene match: 5. The CDR3 is 15 residues long. CDR1 is SQVTM and CDR2 is ANQGSEA in the germline V gene. CDR3 amino acids: CSVELAGEYSYEQYF. The CDR3 nucleotides are TGCAGCGTTGAATTAGCGGGAGAATACTCCTACGAGCAGTACTTC.

The chain employs TRBV20-1 and TRBJ1-5, with TRBD1 as a possible D gene (6 bases). Trimming took 4 bases from V and 0 from J, leaving 19 bases between them. The V gene's germline CDR1 is DFQATT and CDR2 SNEGSKA (reference sequence). The CDR3 has 17 amino acids. In DNA, the CDR3 is TGCAGTGCTACCCAAACAGGGCGTCCGTATAGCAATCAGCCCCAGCATTTT. Its protein is CSATQTGRPYSNQPQHF.

This clonotype has more than one count but fewer than ten. This sequence joins TRBV7-8 and TRBJ2-7, with TRBD1 matching over 7 bases. The germline V gene encodes CDR1 SGHVS and CDR2 FQNEAQ. CDR3 length equals 14 residues. After removal of 0 bases from V and 5 bases from J, the junction contained 4 bases not matched to a gene. The CDR3 protein is CASSLAGTGDEQYV. In DNA form, the CDR3 reads TGTGCCAGCAGCTTAGCCGGAACAGGGGACGAGCAGTACGTC.

This clonotype was seen more than once but under ten times. The rearrangement links TRBV19 to TRBJ2-3; 7 bases match TRBD1. Per the germline V gene, CDR1 is LNHDA and CDR2 is SQIVND (reference sequence). The CDR3 length is 16 residues. The V segment lost 5 bases and the J segment 2 bases; nucleotides outside the gene matches: 10. The CDR3 DNA reads TGTGCCAGTAGTGGAACCGGGACAGCCCTCACAGATACGCAGTATTTT. It encodes CASSGTGTALTDTQYF.

This clonotype was seen a few times. J is TRBJ1-1 and V is TRBV19, with unresolved D. V was shortened by 7 bases and J by 6 bases, with 12 bases between the two germline ends. The germline V gene has CDR1 LNHDA and CDR2 SQIVND (reference sequence). The CDR3 extends over 12 amino acids. CDR3 nucleotide sequence: TGTGCCAGTACGAACAGACAATCTGAAGCTTTCTTT. Translating it yields CASTNRQSEAFF.

This clonotype was observed a handful of times. V gene TRBV7-9 combines with J gene TRBJ2-3; a weak D match, TRBD2 (5 bases). This CDR3 comprises 14 residues. Germline V gene sequence: CDR1 SEHNR, CDR2 FQNEAQ (reference sequence). V lost 5 bases and J lost 0, with 9 bases in between. CDR3 DNA: TGTGCCAGCAGCCGGACTTTTAGCACAGATACGCAGTATTTT. Protein product: CASSRTFSTDTQYF.

The chain employs TRBV12-3 or TRBV12-4 and TRBJ2-5; the D call may be TRBD1 or TRBD2 (5 bases each). Trimming cost V 5 bases and J 5 bases, with 12 bases left between them. CDR3 length equals 13 residues. The CDR3 protein is CASSLGGWETQYF. In DNA, the CDR3 is TGTGCCAGCAGTCTTGGGGGATGGGAGACCCAGTACTTC.

V and J are TRBV6-6 and TRBJ2-5, with 8 bases aligning to TRBD2. Germline V CDR1 and CDR2: MNHNY, SVGAGI (reference sequence). Trimming removed 7 bases from V and 1 base from J; junction bases left unmatched: 5. CDR3 length: 14 amino acids. The CDR3 nucleotides read TGTGCCAGCAAGATTAGCGGGGCCCAAGAGACCCAGTACTTC. Translating it yields CASKISGAQETQYF.

This clonotype was observed a few times. V usage is TRBV6-5 and J usage is TRBJ2-3; the match to TRBD2 covers 7 bases. In germline, CDR1 is MNHEY, CDR2 SVGAGI. V shed 6 bases and J 8 bases; nucleotides not matched to a gene: 14. The CDR3 is 15 amino acids. CDR3 loop: CASRMVAGLGGTQYF. The CDR3 DNA is TGTGCCAGCAGGATGGTAGCGGGCCTCGGTGGTACGCAGTATTTT.

The V gene is TRBV4-1, the J gene TRBJ1-2; D ambiguous. Germline CDR1 is MGHRA and CDR2 is YSYEKL. V dropped 3 bases and J dropped 6 bases, with 8 bases sitting between them. The CDR3 loop spans 12 amino acids. In DNA form, the CDR3 reads TGCGCCAGCAGCCAGCATGGGAATGGCTACACCTTC. As protein: CASSQHGNGYTF.

This clonotype turned up a few times. The gene calls are TRBV7-6 and TRBJ2-2, with D perhaps matching TRBD2 (5 bases). The germline V gene encodes CDR1 SGHVS and CDR2 FNYEAQ. This CDR3 contains 17 residues. With 5 bases removed from V and 4 bases from J, the gap between germline ends came to 20 bases. The CDR3 is CASSPYIEGRSTGELFF. CDR3 DNA: TGTGCCAGCAGCCCATATATTGAGGGCCGGAGCACCGGGGAGCTGTTTTTT.

This clonotype showed up just a few times. The V call is TRBV7-8, the J call TRBJ2-3; D gene unclear. CDR1 SGHVS and CDR2 FQNEAQ come from the germline V gene. The length of the CDR3 is 13 residues. Trimming removed 4 bases at V and 4 bases at J, with 9 bases between. The chain's CDR3 is CASSSTVPDTQYF. Written as DNA, the CDR3 is TGTGCCAGCAGCTCCACTGTCCCAGATACGCAGTATTTT.

This clonotype turned up a few times. The chain joins TRBV6-1 to TRBJ2-1; the match to TRBD1 covers 8 bases. Germline values: CDR1 MNHNS, CDR2 SASEGT. V was clipped by 8 bases and J by 4 bases; unmatched bases: 7. The CDR3 contains 14 residues. The CDR3 region has the DNA TGTGCCAGCTGTCAGGGGGCTGGATACAATGAGCAGTTCTTC. Translated, it gives CASCQGAGYNEQFF.

The rearrangement links TRBV7-4 to TRBJ2-3, with D uncertain. CDR1 and CDR2 (germline): SGHVT, SQSDAQ. CDR3 size: 17 residues. V shed 0 bases and J shed 3 bases, with 16 bases lying between them. This CDR3 is CASSLALSHARTDTQYF. The CDR3 DNA sequence: TGTGCCAGCAGCTTAGCGCTTTCCCATGCTCGGACAGATACGCAGTATTTT.

To note about this clonotype: This sequence may be a read error, since a much larger clone differs from it by one base. The rearrangement joins TRBV7-6 to TRBJ1-3, with D possibly matching TRBD1 (5 bases). This CDR3 contains 18 residues. Germline loops: CDR1 SGHVS, CDR2 FNYEAQ. The CDR3 coding sequence is TGTGCCAGCACCCAAGTCCCTCCCCAGGGAGACTCTGGAAACACCAAATATTTT. Its protein is CASTQVPPQGDSGNTKYF.

This clonotype was counted many times. The CDR3 DNA reads TGTGCCAGCGCCGCCCAGGGATTCGCTTTCTTT. Translated: CASAAQGFAFF. V gene TRBV7-2 combines with J gene TRBJ1-1; tentatively, D is TRBD1 (5 bases). Looked up from germline, CDR1 is SGHTA and CDR2 is FQGNSA. V was shortened by 8 bases and J by 11 bases, with 15 bases between the two germline ends. The CDR3 spans 11 residues.

This clonotype appeared a single time. This chain uses TRBV25-1 with TRBJ1-3; D is unresolved. CDR1 is MGHDK, CDR2 SYGVNS, per germline. This CDR3 comprises 14 residues. Trimming left V 7 bases short and J 2 bases short, with 12 bases between. The CDR3 region is CASKEVGAGNTIYF. The CDR3 DNA sequence: TGTGCCAGCAAAGAGGTGGGCGCTGGAAACACCATATATTTT.

This clonotype was counted only a few times. The CDR3 DNA reads as TGTGCCAGCAGCCAAACCAGGGGCGAGCAGTACTTC. The encoded protein is CASSQTRGEQYF. The V call is TRBV6-2 or TRBV6-3, the J call TRBJ2-7, with D perhaps matching TRBD1 (6 bases). The CDR3 is 12 residues long. V was trimmed by 6 bases and J by 6 bases, leaving 12 bases between them. Germline V gene lookup returns CDR1 MNHEY and CDR2 SVGEGT.

The sample holds a few counts of this clonotype. The rearrangement uses TRBV11-3 and TRBJ2-2; unclear D gene. V lost 6 bases and J 0 bases, leaving 11 bases between the germline ends. From germline, CDR1 is SGHNT and CDR2 YENEEA. This CDR3 comprises 15 residues. The CDR3 reads CASSQIASNTGELFF. CDR3 bases: TGTGCCAGCAGTCAAATAGCATCGAACACCGGGGAGCTGTTTTTT.

The chain links TRBV4-2 to TRBJ1-2; D not resolved. Trimming took off 0 bases at V and 7 bases at J, with 12 bases between the two ends. The CDR3 sequence is 14 residues long. Germline V gives CDR1 LGHNA, CDR2 YNFKEQ. The CDR3 is CASSQETGRGGYTF. CDR3 coding DNA: TGTGCCAGCAGCCAAGAAACCGGTCGGGGTGGCTACACCTTC.

The CDR3 reads CASSGTGVSGYTF. The DNA of the CDR3 is TGTGCCAGCAGCGGGACAGGGGTATCCGGCTACACCTTC. The rearrangement links TRBV12-3 or TRBV12-4 to TRBJ1-2; 10 nucleotides agree with TRBD1. The CDR3 runs to 13 residues. With 6 bases clipped from V and 8 bases from J, the junction kept 6 bases outside the gene matches.

This clonotype was found a few times. V and J are TRBV4-1 and TRBJ1-1; D is unclear. CDR3 length: 16 amino acids. Trimming took off 0 bases at V and 4 bases at J, with 15 bases between the two ends. In germline, CDR1 is MGHRA, CDR2 YSYEKL. In DNA form, the CDR3 reads TGCGCCAGCAGCCAAGAAAAAGCTGTCCGTGGCACTGAAGCTTTCTTT. The encoded protein is CASSQEKAVRGTEAFF.